One T cell receptor (beta chain) is described in this entry. What antigen it recognizes has not been identified. Base qualities are not recorded, but no much larger clone differs from it by a single base. The record originates from a study of cytomegalovirus exposure and HLA in healthy donors (TCRdb year 2017). Looking at the study overall: According to an earlier analysis of 587 of the donors, 150 million to 200 million T cells yielded 117 million unique TCR beta sequences and approximately 280 Gb of sequence data. An early release covering 550 to 650 HLA-typed donors comprised about 300 gigabases of sequencing data and some 79 million unique TCR sequences. Of the 300 to 500 genotyped donors, over 80% were placed in the genetic ancestry cluster associated with self-reported Caucasian donors. The study was designed to test whether signatures of past pathogen exposure could be identified by cataloging public T cell receptors. The study used immunosequencing to profile the T cell repertoires of hundreds of subjects and linked those repertoires to cytomegalovirus serostatus. Along with the roughly 610-subject first cohort, a separate validation cohort of over a hundred different subjects was used. The study combined high-throughput TCR immunosequencing, statistical association of individual TCRs with disease status, and machine learning to predict cytomegalovirus infection status. A later analysis re-analyzed previously published TCR beta repertoires from 660 or so donors and added high-resolution HLA genotyping to study TCR occurrence patterns. The later analysis used no new phenotypic data to find candidate immune exposures, relying instead on TCR beta sequences and their occurrence across donors. In an earlier analysis of roughly 580 of the donors, high-throughput TCR beta sequencing was used to judge whether each TCR beta V gene segment behaved as functional or pseudogenic. Donor age, sex, ethnicity and CMV serostatus were compiled together with the repertoire data. In a later genetic analysis, genome-wide SNP genotypes for about 55% of the roughly 700 donors were used, and that subset was treated as a discovery cohort. All discovery cohort repertoires had been generated on a single sequencing platform. HLA typing included class I and class II loci at four-digit resolution. Typing coverage differed by locus: A, B, C, DRB1 and DQB1 were typed in roughly 620-640 donors, DQA1 in around 500, DPA1 in 600 to 610, and DPB1 in just under 480. Four to six DR-DQ haplotypes were handled as single units for association and clustering because linkage in the cohort was strong. Among some 400 genotyped donors of the cohort, an average of around 220,000 unique TCR beta nucleotide sequences was sequenced per donor, of which 15% to 20% were non-productive. Results the study describes overall, beyond this receptor: The presence/absence analyses assumed that sequencing depth was roughly uniform across donors, and that assumption may not be true. Most TCR sequences were seen in very few donors, while some public TCRs were found in many individuals. The cohort was sequenced for TCR beta chains only, and without alpha or paired-chain data the features that could be detected were limited. Cytomegalovirus status was reported to be diagnosed by the classifier with high specificity and sensitivity in both the original and validation cohorts. A cluster of highly shared sequence variants was judged likely to represent a technical artifact of the sequencing pipeline. A later analysis found that HLA-associated TCR beta chains were more clonally expanded and had lower generation probabilities than equally common non-associated chains. HLA typing was unavailable for some donors at each locus, so association tests used only the typed subset. Strong co-occurrence of HLA alleles, especially DR and DQ, made assigning TCR associations to individual alleles difficult. The study listed over 150 TCR beta chains as associated with cytomegalovirus. The only immune exposure information available for the cohort was CMV serostatus. Specific HLA alleles were associated with 16,951 TCR beta sequences at a false discovery rate of 0.05 in a later analysis. The authors suggested that the approach could potentially be extended to other disease states and immunological phenotypes. According to a later analysis, TCR association rates differed among HLA loci, with DRB1 alleles showing the most associated TCRs and HLA-C alleles showing the fewest. Compared with the approximately 670-donor mean, donors in an Asian-associated ancestry cluster had fewer N-insertions in productive TCRs, according to a later genetic analysis. Some IMGT-functional V segments, including TRBV6-2 and TRBV6-3, could not be told apart with the 87-base-pair reads, so those segments were excluded. Linkage disequilibrium might explain the correlated functional status among segregating V segments, but an unknown experimental factor could not be ruled out. In an earlier analysis of some 500 of the donors, most TCR beta V segments appeared in productive rearrangements about 90% or about 30% of the time, broadly matching IMGT annotations. A later genetic analysis associated a missense DCLRE1C variant with V-gene and J-gene trimming of TCR beta chains, and an independent cohort replicated the association. A later analysis reported that several top co-occurrence clusters appeared linked to parvovirus B19, influenza, CMV and Epstein-Barr virus. A later analysis found that most CMV-associated TCR beta chains appeared HLA-restricted, with HLA associations seemingly driven largely by CMV exposure. In vitro tests confirmed that a few of the cytomegalovirus-associated TCR beta chains recognize cytomegalovirus antigens. A further reported finding was that TCR beta sequences accurately predicted the HLA-A and HLA-B alleles for most subjects in the first cohort. Because counts were too low, 15 or so rarely observed V segments, including chromosome 9 orphons, were excluded from the earlier analysis of under 650 of the donors.

A distance of 9 bases separates the germline ends of V and J, which lose 0 bases and 7 bases respectively. The germline V gene (reference sequence) provides CDR1 LNHNV and CDR2 YYDKDF. The CDR3 runs 13 residues from the cysteine to the phenylalanine. CDR3 DNA only is kept here, 39 bases in frame from base 1. The cohort was made up of around 720 healthy bone marrow donors. Cohort members were all nominally healthy when sampled, although unrecorded immune exposures were likely present. The donor tested CMV seronegative and was one of the 352 seronegative cohort members. Every donor gave a peripheral blood sample, and the peripheral blood mononuclear cells from that sample were used for TCR beta sequencing. The Qiagen DNeasy Blood Extraction Kit was used to extract genomic DNA from the blood cell samples. Library prep was done by the immunoSEQ multiplex PCR assay. For the multiplex PCR, a mixture combining 60 forward primers for TCR Vbeta segments and 13 reverse primers for TCR Jbeta segments was used. A multiplex PCR assay on genomic DNA amplified the CDR3 region of rearranged TCR beta genes. Amplified TCR beta libraries were sequenced as 87-base-pair reads on the Illumina HiSeq System. On the study's bioinformatics: In a later analysis, around 80 million unique TCR beta chains were counted across the 690 or so repertoires, and roughly 10 million of these chains were shared by at least two donors. A nearest-neighbor algorithm error-corrected the raw reads and collapsed the reads into unique sequences, merging closely related sequences to remove PCR and sequencing errors. CDR3 sequences were aligned to IMGT reference sequences to assign V, D and J gene segments. For a sequence to be retained, a match of at least six nucleotides to both a V gene segment and a J gene segment was required. Rearrangements were called productive when the CDR3 lacked stop codons and stayed in frame with V and J; all others were non-productive. CDR3 was defined by IMGT convention, running from the second conserved V-encoded cysteine to the conserved J-encoded phenylalanine. The earlier analysis of a few hundred of the donors excluded any sequence lacking an unambiguous match to a single V gene segment. In an earlier analysis of 500 to 750 of the donors, V segments were called functional above 56.7% productive rearrangements and were called segregating when the between-donor standard deviation exceeded 5%. To diagnose cytomegalovirus status from the catalog of TCR beta chain sequences, a statistical classification framework was built. V and J gene assignment, in a later analysis, came from comparing TCR nucleotide sequences with IMGT/GENE-DB human TR gene sequences. The TCRdist pipeline was used in a later analysis to assign CDR3 sequences and most-parsimonious VDJ recombination scenarios. In a later analysis, every TCR beta chain was defined by the combination of its CDR3 amino acid sequence and its V-gene family, and reads without a unique V-gene family were dropped. To address suspected cross-contamination and a sequencing artifact, a later analysis removed several hundred highly shared, low-generation-probability nucleotide sequences. In a later analysis, a clonal expansion index was calculated for each public chain from normalized within-repertoire ranks of inferred template counts. A later analysis computed generation probabilities with a VDJ recombination model fitted to out-of-frame rearrangements, and checked the results against IGoR. A later analysis scored TCR-TCR, TCR-HLA and TCR-CMV co-occurrence with hypergeometric tests, applying a repertoire-size bias correction to TCR pairs. A later analysis estimated false discovery rates by permuting HLA or CMV assignments 20 times. In a later analysis, co-occurring TCRs were grouped using DBSCAN, with TCRdist sequence similarity added in when clustering inside HLA-allele-positive subsets. Co-occurrence clustering excluded repertoires with fewer than 30,000 or more than 120,000 public chains, plus five with anomalous nucleotide sharing. TCRdb provides this immuneACCESS table in a form limited to in-frame rearrangements. Some clones are lacking; in checked studies, under half of them reflect an unresolved V gene, and why the rest are absent is not known. D and trimming were read from the DNA, whereas the V and J calls and clone size are those reported in that table. This sample gives under 200,000 clones in total; 79% of them show up just once. The top ten clonotypes cover approximately 0.7% of the sample.

This TCR was sampled from a woman between 35 and 50 years old in good health and CMV-seronegative. Recombination linked TRBV15 to TRBJ1-1; D gene: possibly TRBD1, on 6 matching bases. The sequenced sample consisted of PBMCs. The CDR3 region reads CATSRDQGGEAFF. The bases read TGTGCCACCAGCAGAGATCAAGGGGGTGAAGCTTTCTTT.